The next 22 T cell receptor beta chains were all read from a single sample in a study of cytomegalovirus exposure and HLA in healthy donors. PCR amplification relied on 60 Vbeta primers (plus 13 Jbeta primers). The table came from immunoSEQ multiplex PCR; TCRdb's copy has only in-frame clones and leaves some out. Its table records around 45,000 clones. The specimen sequenced was PBMCs. These receptors were collected from a male donor in good health and CMV-seronegative.

The CDR3 spells CASSEPRQGADEKLFF. The CDR3 nucleotides are TGCGCCAGCAGTGAACCTAGACAGGGGGCAGATGAAAAACTGTTTTTT. The rearrangement uses TRBV10-1 and TRBJ1-4, with 10 bases matching TRBD1. Germline CDR1 is WNHNN and CDR2 is SYGVQD (reference sequence). The CDR3 is made up of 16 amino acids. J lost 6 bases, V lost 3 bases, and 7 bases had no gene match.

This chain links TRBV13 with TRBJ1-4, with 7 bases matching TRBD1. Germline lookup yields CDR1 PRHDT and CDR2 FYEKMQ (reference sequence). The CDR3 extends over 15 amino acids. Trimming cost V 0 bases and J 8 bases; bases outside gene matches: 6. The CDR3 sequence: CASSLGTGLGEKLFF. In nucleotides, the CDR3 is TGTGCCAGCAGCTTAGGGACAGGGCTGGGGGAAAAACTGTTTTTT.

J is TRBJ2-7 and V is TRBV5-1, with D possibly matching TRBD2 (7 bases). With 4 bases removed from V and 1 base from J, the gap between germline ends came to 15 bases. Germline V gene data show CDR1 as SGHRS and CDR2 as YFSETQ. The CDR3 length is 15 residues. The CDR3 loop is CASSPRGAVSYEQYF. The CDR3 nucleotides read TGCGCCAGCAGCCCCCGGGGGGCAGTTTCCTACGAGCAGTACTTC.

The chain is built from TRBV4-3 and TRBJ2-1, with TRBD2 matching over 8 bases. The CDR3 sequence is 16 residues long. Germline trimming cut 1 base from V and 6 bases from J; bases unmatched to any gene: 8. Germline CDR1 reads LGHNA; CDR2 reads YSLEER. CDR3 bases: TGCGCCAGCAGCCAAGGAAGCGGGAGACTCTCCAATGAGCAGTTCTTC. Translated, it gives CASSQGSGRLSNEQFF.

CDR3 in amino acids: CASSPTYEQYF. DNA of the CDR3: TGTGCCAGCAGTCCAACCTACGAGCAGTACTTC. The V and J genes are TRBV28 and TRBJ2-7; no clear D. CDR1 and CDR2 from the germline V gene are MDHEN and SYDVKM. V was pared by 5 bases and J by 2 bases, with 4 bases between. This CDR3 is 11 amino acids long.

V is TRBV30 and J is TRBJ1-2; no firm D call. CDR1 and CDR2 from the germline V gene are GTSNPN and SVGIG (reference sequence). Trimming left V 2 bases short and J 8 bases short, with 12 bases between. The CDR3 length is 12 residues. The CDR3 DNA is TGTGCCTGGAGTACAGCGGGAGAAGGCTACACCTTC. This gives the protein CAWSTAGEGYTF.

The chain combines TRBV30 with TRBJ2-1; TRBD2 aligns across 13 bases. The CDR3 covers 19 residues. Germline V gene sequence: CDR1 GTSNPN, CDR2 SVGIG (reference sequence). Losses at the gene ends were 0 bases for V and 3 bases for J; bases not matched to a gene: 11. CDR3 amino acids: CAWSVQRGLAGTFYNEQFF. In DNA, the CDR3 is TGTGCCTGGAGTGTACAAAGGGGACTAGCGGGGACTTTCTACAATGAGCAGTTCTTC.

The chain is built from TRBV29-1 and TRBJ2-2, with D tentatively TRBD1 (7 bases). V was clipped by 3 bases and J by 4 bases, with 21 bases between them. CDR3 length equals 17 residues. Germline CDR1 reads SQVTM; CDR2 reads ANQGSEA. The CDR3 protein is CSVDSGAGGKGTGELFF. The CDR3 DNA follows: TGCAGCGTTGACTCGGGGGCAGGGGGAAAAGGCACCGGGGAGCTGTTTTTT.

The V call is TRBV29-1, the J call TRBJ2-2, with TRBD1 identical over 9 bases. The CDR3 is 12 amino acids. With 7 bases clipped from V and 7 bases from J, the junction kept 4 bases outside the gene matches. The germline CDR1 and CDR2 sequences are SQVTM and ANQGSEA. This chain's CDR3 is CSARTGDGELFF. For the CDR3, the DNA is TGCAGCGCCAGGACAGGGGACGGGGAGCTGTTTTTT.

This sequence joins TRBV19 and TRBJ1-1, with a weak D call TRBD1 (6 bases). This CDR3 contains 13 residues. Germline V lookup: CDR1 LNHDA, CDR2 SQIVND (reference sequence). The germline V and J ends were trimmed by 0 bases and 5 bases, with 7 bases remaining between them. The CDR3 bases are TGTGCCAGTAGTATAGACAGGGGTACTGAAGCTTTCTTT. Protein sequence: CASSIDRGTEAFF.

This chain links TRBV29-1 with TRBJ1-6; TRBD1 matches at 8 bases. The CDR3 covers 13 residues. Germline values: CDR1 SQVTM, CDR2 ANQGSEA. V dropped 7 bases and J dropped 10; count of bases not matched to a gene: 9. CDR3 DNA sequence: TGCAGCGCATCAGGGGGCGGGAGCTCACCCCTCCACTTT. Its protein product is CSASGGGSSPLHF. The complete variable domain, with remaining parts taken from reference TRBV29-1 and TRBJ1-6, reads SAVISQKPSRDICQRGTSLTIQCQVDSQVTMMFWYRQQPGQSLTLIATANQGSEATYESGFVIDKFPISRPNLTFSTLTVSNMSPEDSSIYLCSASGGGSSPLHFGNGTRLTVT.

V gene TRBV9 combines with J gene TRBJ1-2; D gene unclear. CDR1 is SGDLS and CDR2 is YYNGEE in the germline V gene. The length of the CDR3 is 16 residues. V was shortened by 0 bases and J by 2 bases, with 14 bases between the two germline ends. CDR3 DNA: TGTGCCAGCAGCGTAGCTTTGGCAGAACCCAACTATGGCTACACCTTC. Translating it yields CASSVALAEPNYGYTF.

This chain links TRBV4-3 with TRBJ1-3; possible D gene TRBD1, 6 bases. The V and J ends lost 0 bases and 0 bases respectively, with 12 bases between them. Germline V gives CDR1 LGHNA, CDR2 YSLEER. This CDR3 comprises 17 residues. In DNA, the CDR3 is TGCGCCAGCAGCCAAGATGGGGAGACAGGCTCTGGAAACACCATATATTTT. This sequence encodes CASSQDGETGSGNTIYF.

V and J are TRBV4-1 and TRBJ2-7; the D gene is possibly TRBD2 (5 bases). V was cut by 0 bases and J by 3 bases, with 18 bases left in between. Germline V gives CDR1 MGHRA, CDR2 YSYEKL. This CDR3 has 17 amino acids. The CDR3 sequence is CASSQDQMASAGYEQYF. CDR3 DNA sequence: TGCGCCAGCAGCCAAGATCAGATGGCCAGCGCGGGCTACGAGCAGTACTTC.

The chain couples TRBV5-1 to TRBJ2-3; maybe TRBD1 (6 bases). V dropped 2 bases and J dropped 4 bases, with 11 bases sitting between them. The CDR3 is made up of 14 amino acids. The germline V gene encodes CDR1 SGHRS and CDR2 YFSETQ. CDR3 loop: CASSLLTGSDTQYF. The CDR3 DNA is TGCGCCAGCAGCTTACTAACAGGGTCAGATACGCAGTATTTT.

The chain links TRBV6-5 to TRBJ1-1; perhaps TRBD1 as D (5 bases). The germline V gene has CDR1 MNHEY and CDR2 SVGAGI. This CDR3 contains 15 residues. The germline V and J ends were trimmed by 5 bases and 4 bases, with 17 bases remaining between them. CDR3 amino acids: CASSTPQGAGTEAFF. The CDR3 DNA is TGTGCCAGCAGTACCCCCCAGGGAGCGGGCACTGAAGCTTTCTTT.

The genes are TRBV6-5 and TRBJ2-7; maybe TRBD1 (5 bases). V lost 0 bases to trimming and J lost 4 bases, with 13 bases between them. Looked up from germline, CDR1 is MNHEY and CDR2 is SVGAGI. This CDR3 is built from 15 residues. The CDR3 DNA reads as TGTGCCAGCAGTTACTCTGGCCAGGGCTGGTACGAGCAGTACTTC. Its translation: CASSYSGQGWYEQYF.

V usage is TRBV5-8 and J usage is TRBJ1-2; a possible D gene is TRBD1 (5 bases). In germline, CDR1 is SGHTS, CDR2 YDEGEE. Deletions cut 3 bases from V and 2 bases from J, with 14 bases between. The CDR3 runs 15 residues. The CDR3 DNA reads TGTGCCAGCAGCTCGACAGCCTTCCAAAACTATGGCTACACCTTC. This sequence encodes CASSSTAFQNYGYTF.

The chain carries TRBV30 and TRBJ1-1, with D unresolved. Per germline, CDR1 GTSNPN and CDR2 SVGIG (reference sequence). The CDR3 extends over 14 amino acids. V gave up 3 bases and J gave up 0 bases, with 11 bases separating them. CDR3 region: CAWSLTRVNTEAFF. The CDR3 DNA is TGTGCCTGGAGCCTCACCCGGGTGAACACTGAAGCTTTCTTT.

V usage is TRBV6-6 and J usage is TRBJ2-7; tentatively, D is TRBD1 (5 bases). The CDR3 sequence is 12 residues long. V lost 5 bases, J lost 0 bases, and 5 bases lay in between. Germline V CDR1 and CDR2: MNHNY, SVGAGI (reference sequence). The chain's CDR3 is CASSTGSYEQYF. The CDR3 region has the DNA TGTGCCAGCAGTACAGGCTCCTACGAGCAGTACTTC.

The chain is built from TRBV4-3 and TRBJ1-5, with D unresolved. Between the trimmed V and J ends, which lost 0 bases and 0 bases, there was a span of 6 bases. CDR3 length: 15 residues. The V gene's germline CDR1 is LGHNA and CDR2 YSLEER. This chain's CDR3 is CASSQDPYSNQPQHF. The CDR3 bases are TGCGCCAGCAGCCAAGATCCTTATAGCAATCAGCCCCAGCATTTT.

The chain employs TRBV30 and TRBJ1-2; possible D gene TRBD1, 5 bases. Germline V gene lookup returns CDR1 GTSNPN and CDR2 SVGIG (reference sequence). This CDR3 contains 13 residues. Trimming pared 0 bases from V and 8 bases from J, leaving 13 bases between. The CDR3 DNA reads as TGTGCCTGGAGTGTTCCAGGGATGGGCGGCTACACCTTC. It specifies CAWSVPGMGGYTF.